This TCR beta chain was retrieved from a study of blood T cell repertoires in COVID-19. As for the study in general: COVID-19 samples collected from the United States, Italy and Spain covered acute and convalescent phases. In each case, the material was cDNA or gDNA derived from T cells, B-cell-depleted T cells, or PBMCs.

The length of the CDR3 is 14 residues. CDR1 and CDR2 from the germline V gene are SGHDT and YYEEEE. V was clipped by 4 bases and J by 0 bases; unmatched bases: 3. Produced via immunoSEQ multiplex PCR; TCRdb's table is partial and in-frame only. The repertoire holds about 36,000 clones, with around 87% as singletons. The V gene is TRBV5-6, the J gene TRBJ1-1, with TRBD1 matching over 7 bases. The TCR originated in a man aged 55 to 70 with acute or convalescent COVID-19. Sequencing was done on a sample of peripheral blood. In DNA form, the CDR3 reads TGTGCCAGCAGCCGGGGACAGTTGAACACTGAAGCTTTCTTT. Residues: CASSRGQLNTEAFF.